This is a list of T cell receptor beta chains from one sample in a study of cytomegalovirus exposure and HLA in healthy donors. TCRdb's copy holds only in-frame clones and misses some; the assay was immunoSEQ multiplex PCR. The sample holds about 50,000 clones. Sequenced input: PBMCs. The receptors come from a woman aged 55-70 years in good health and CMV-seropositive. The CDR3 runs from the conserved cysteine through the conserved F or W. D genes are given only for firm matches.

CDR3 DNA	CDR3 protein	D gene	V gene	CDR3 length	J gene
TGTGCCGGAGGAGGCAGAAACACCATATATTTT	CAGGGRNTIYF	NA	TRBV19	11	TRBJ1-3
TGTGCCAGCAGCTTAGCAGGGTCAGATACGCAGTATTTT	CASSLAGSDTQYF	NA	TRBV11-3	13	TRBJ2-3
TGTGCCAGCAGCGGCGGACTAGGAGGCGCCGAGACCCAGTACTTC	CASSGGLGGAETQYF	TRBD2	TRBV9	15	TRBJ2-5
TGCGCCAGCGCGGGCCCCTCCTACGAGCAGTACTTC	CASAGPSYEQYF	NA	TRBV5-1	12	TRBJ2-7
TGTGCCACCAGCACCACAGGGGACGCGAACTATGGCTACACCTTC	CATSTTGDANYGYTF	TRBD1	TRBV15	15	TRBJ1-2
TGTGCCAGCAGTGACAGGGCTGGGGCCAACGTCCTGACTTTC	CASSDRAGANVLTF	NA	TRBV2	14	TRBJ2-6
TGTGCCAGCCGACGGGACCCTAGGGATAGCGGGGAGGACGAGCAGTACTTC	CASRRDPRDSGEDEQYF	TRBD2	TRBV7-9	17	TRBJ2-7
TGTGCCAGCAGTTACTCGGCGGGGCCACCCTACGAGCAGTACTTC	CASSYSAGPPYEQYF	NA	TRBV6-7	15	TRBJ2-7
TGTGCCAGCACCATCCCAGGGTTAGGGGATACGCAGTATTTT	CASTIPGLGDTQYF	NA	TRBV5-6	14	TRBJ2-3
TGTGCCAGCAGTCCGACAGGGTGGTATGGCTACACCTTC	CASSPTGWYGYTF	TRBD1	TRBV6-1	13	TRBJ1-2
TGTGCCAGCAGCCAAGCGACAGGGGGGATCGAGACCCAGTACTTC	CASSQATGGIETQYF	TRBD1	TRBV27	15	TRBJ2-5
TGTGCCAGCTCACCCGGGGACAATGGGTATAATTCACCCCTACACTTT	CASSPGDNGYNSPLHF	NA	TRBV18	16	TRBJ1-6
TGTGCCACCAGCAGAGCCCCAGCTAGCGGGGGTTTCCAAGAGACCCAGTACTTC	CATSRAPASGGFQETQYF	TRBD2	TRBV15	18	TRBJ2-5
TGCGCCAGCAGCCAGCGATCTGGCTCAGCTGTCTCCTATAATTCACCCCTCCACTTT	CASSQRSGSAVSYNSPLHF	NA	TRBV5-1	19	TRBJ1-6
TGCGCCAGCAGCCTGCGGGGGGGCTCCTACGAGCAGTACTTC	CASSLRGGSYEQYF	TRBD2	TRBV4-1	14	TRBJ2-7
TGTGCCAGTAGTATAGTCGACAGGGTGAACACTGAAGCTTTCTTT	CASSIVDRVNTEAFF	TRBD1	TRBV19	15	TRBJ1-1
TGCGCCAGCAGCTTGGGGGACAGCTCGAACACTGAAGCTTTCTTT	CASSLGDSSNTEAFF	TRBD1	TRBV5-1	15	TRBJ1-1
TGTGCCAGCAGCTCCCTCTATGGCTACACCTTC	CASSSLYGYTF	NA	TRBV11-3	11	TRBJ1-2
TGCGCCAGCAGCTTGGCGGCGGGGTATAGCACAGATACGCAGTATTTT	CASSLAAGYSTDTQYF	NA	TRBV5-1	16	TRBJ2-3
TGTGCCAGCACCTTGGACAGGGGCTACACTGAAGCTTTCTTT	CASTLDRGYTEAFF	TRBD1	TRBV6-1	14	TRBJ1-1
TGTGCCAGCAGTCCCCCAGGGACAGGTTACACCGGGGAGCTGTTTTTT	CASSPPGTGYTGELFF	TRBD1	TRBV11-3	16	TRBJ2-2
TGTGCCAGTAGTAGAACCCCCGGGACAGACCTTAATCAGCATTTT	CASSRTPGTDLNQHF	TRBD1	TRBV19	15	TRBJ1-5
TGTGCCAGCAGCGACGGGAATCCCGCTAACTATGGCTACACCTTC	CASSDGNPANYGYTF	NA	TRBV11-2	15	TRBJ1-2
TGTGCCAGCAGTGAAAGTCGACTAACCTTGAACACCGGGGAGCTGTTTTTT	CASSESRLTLNTGELFF	NA	TRBV25-1	17	TRBJ2-2
TGTGCCAGCAGTTATTGTTTGTTTGCGGGGGCGTACGAGCAGTACTTC	CASSYCLFAGAYEQYF	NA	TRBV6-9	16	TRBJ2-7
TGTGCCAGCAGCGCGAGAGGGAGAGGGAGCACCTACAATGAGCAGTTCTTC	CASSARGRGSTYNEQFF	NA	TRBV11-1	17	TRBJ2-1
TGTGCCAGCAGCATCGGAACAGGGGGAAGGACTAACTATGGCTACACCTTC	CASSIGTGGRTNYGYTF	TRBD1	TRBV5-8	17	TRBJ1-2
TGTGCCAGCAGTACTAGCGTGGGGGAGACGGCCTACGAGCAGTACTTC	CASSTSVGETAYEQYF	TRBD2	TRBV27	16	TRBJ2-7
TGCAGCGTTGGAGGGGACAGGGAGGTTTTCTTC	CSVGGDREVFF	TRBD1	TRBV29-1	11	TRBJ2-7
TGCGCCAGCAGCCAAGTCGGGGATGGAAGGGGCAATCAGCCCCAGCATTTT	CASSQVGDGRGNQPQHF	NA	TRBV4-1	17	TRBJ1-5
TGTGCCAGCAGCGTAGCAGCGGATACGCAGTATTTT	CASSVAADTQYF	NA	TRBV9	12	TRBJ2-3
TGTGCCATCAGCTTTGGACAGGGAACAAATGAAAAACTGTTTTTT	CAISFGQGTNEKLFF	TRBD1	TRBV10-3	15	TRBJ1-4
TGTGCCAGCAGTTACTCGTGGACAGGGGAAACCTACGAGCAGTACTTC	CASSYSWTGETYEQYF	TRBD1	TRBV6-5	16	TRBJ2-7
TGTGCCAGCAGCCCGGGACAGACGAATCAGCCCCAGCATTTT	CASSPGQTNQPQHF	TRBD1	TRBV11-1	14	TRBJ1-5
TGTGCCAGCAGCCCAGGGGGACAGGCGTTCAGGGAGCAGTACTTC	CASSPGGQAFREQYF	TRBD1	TRBV9	15	TRBJ2-7
TGTGCCAGCTCACCCAAGGACAGGTGGAGCACTGAAGCTTTCTTT	CASSPKDRWSTEAFF	TRBD1	TRBV18	15	TRBJ1-1
TGTGCCAGCAGCTTAGGACAGGGAGGTGAGCAGTTCTTC	CASSLGQGGEQFF	NA	TRBV7-8	13	TRBJ2-1
TGCGCCAGCAGCTCGCTACTCCCTAGCACAGATACGCAGTATTTT	CASSSLLPSTDTQYF	NA	TRBV5-1	15	TRBJ2-3
TGCGCCAGCAGCTTGGAATGGGGAGGCGCTGAAGCTTTCTTT	CASSLEWGGAEAFF	NA	TRBV5-1	14	TRBJ1-1
TGTGCCAGCACCAGGGCTGACACTGAAGCTTTCTTT	CASTRADTEAFF	NA	TRBV6-1	12	TRBJ1-1
TGTGCCAGCATTCGCGGCAATCAGCCCCAGCATTTT	CASIRGNQPQHF	NA	TRBV28	12	TRBJ1-5
TGCGCCAGCAGCCCCGGGGGGGCCCAAGAGACCCAGTACTTC	CASSPGGAQETQYF	TRBD2	TRBV5-1	14	TRBJ2-5